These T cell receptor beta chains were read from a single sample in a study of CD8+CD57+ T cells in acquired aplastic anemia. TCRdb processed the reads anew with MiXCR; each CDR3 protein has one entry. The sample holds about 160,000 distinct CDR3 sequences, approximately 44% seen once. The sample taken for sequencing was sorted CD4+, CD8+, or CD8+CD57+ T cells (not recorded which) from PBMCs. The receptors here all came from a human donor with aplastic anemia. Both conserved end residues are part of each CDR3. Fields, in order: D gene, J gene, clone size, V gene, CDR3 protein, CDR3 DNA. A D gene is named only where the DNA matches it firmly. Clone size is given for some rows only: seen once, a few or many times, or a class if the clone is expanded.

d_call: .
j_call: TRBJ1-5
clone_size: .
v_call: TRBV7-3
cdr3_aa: CASKPSNQPQHF
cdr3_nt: TGTGCCAGCAAACCGAGCAATCAGCCCCAGCATTTT

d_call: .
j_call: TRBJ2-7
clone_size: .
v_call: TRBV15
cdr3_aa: CATSREGSEQYF
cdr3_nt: TGTGCCACCAGCAGAGAAGGGTCCGAGCAGTACTTC

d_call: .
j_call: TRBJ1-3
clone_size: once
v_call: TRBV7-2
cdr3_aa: CASSLVGANTIYF
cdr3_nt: TGTGCCAGCAGCTTAGTCGGAGCTAACACCATATATTTT

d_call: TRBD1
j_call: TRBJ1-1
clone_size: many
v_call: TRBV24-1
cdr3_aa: CATRDRVDTEAFF
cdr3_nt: TGTGCCACAAGGGACAGGGTGGACACTGAAGCTTTCTTT

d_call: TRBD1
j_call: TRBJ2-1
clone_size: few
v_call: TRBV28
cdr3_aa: CASSLLDRAYNEQFF
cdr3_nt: TGTGCCAGCAGTTTATTAGACAGGGCGTACAATGAGCAGTTCTTC

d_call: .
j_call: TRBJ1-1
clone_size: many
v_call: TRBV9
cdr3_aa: CASSVGETLNTEAFF
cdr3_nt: TGTGCCAGCAGCGTAGGTGAGACTCTGAACACTGAAGCTTTCTTT

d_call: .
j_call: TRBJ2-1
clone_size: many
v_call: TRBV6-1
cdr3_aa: CASKAVAEQFF
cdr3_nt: TGTGCCTCCAAGGCGGTCGCGGAGCAGTTCTTC

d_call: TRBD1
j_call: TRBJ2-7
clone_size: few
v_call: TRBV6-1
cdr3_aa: CASSRAWATGAGDEQYF
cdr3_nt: TGTGCCAGCAGTCGCGCATGGGCGACAGGGGCAGGGGACGAGCAGTACTTC

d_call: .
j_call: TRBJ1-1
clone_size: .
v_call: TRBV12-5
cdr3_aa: CASDSGVGTEAFF
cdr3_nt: TGTGCTAGTGACTCGGGGGTCGGGACTGAAGCTTTCTTT

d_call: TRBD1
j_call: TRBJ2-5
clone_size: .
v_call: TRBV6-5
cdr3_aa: CASSFAPGQGQETQYF
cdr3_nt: TGTGCCAGCAGTTTCGCCCCGGGACAGGGGCAAGAGACCCAGTACTTC

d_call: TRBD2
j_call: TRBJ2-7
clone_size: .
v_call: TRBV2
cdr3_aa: CASSLSSGGRSSYEQYF
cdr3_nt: TGTGCCAGCAGTTTGTCTAGCGGGGGCCGGAGCTCCTACGAGCAGTACTTC

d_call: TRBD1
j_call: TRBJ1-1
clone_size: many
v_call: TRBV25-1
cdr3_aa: CASSAVDRGPNTEAFF
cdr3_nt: TGTGCCAGCAGTGCCGTGGACAGGGGACCGAACACTGAAGCTTTCTTT

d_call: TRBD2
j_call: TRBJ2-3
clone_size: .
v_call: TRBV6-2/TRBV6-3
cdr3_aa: CASSYRTSGVGTTDTQYF
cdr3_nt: TGTGCCAGCAGTTACAGGACTAGCGGGGTAGGGACCACAGATACGCAGTATTTT

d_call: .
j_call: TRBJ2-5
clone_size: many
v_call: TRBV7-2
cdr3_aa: CASSTGQGRTVAQYF
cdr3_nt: TGTGCCAGCAGCACGGGCCAGGGACGTACGGTGGCCCAGTACTTC

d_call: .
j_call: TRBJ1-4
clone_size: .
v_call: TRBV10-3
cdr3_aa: CAVQQGTNEKLFF
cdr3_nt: TGTGCCGTCCAACAGGGAACTAATGAAAAACTGTTTTTT

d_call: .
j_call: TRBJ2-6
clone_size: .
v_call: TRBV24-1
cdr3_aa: CATSDAGANVLTF
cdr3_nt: TGTGCCACCAGTGACGCTGGGGCCAACGTCCTGACTTTC

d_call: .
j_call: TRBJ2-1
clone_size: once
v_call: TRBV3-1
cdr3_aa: CASSGLGLLSEQFF
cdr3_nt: TGTGCCAGCAGCGGCCTAGGACTCCTCAGCGAGCAGTTCTTC

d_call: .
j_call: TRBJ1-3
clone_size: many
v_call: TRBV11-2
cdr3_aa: CASRVNTAGNTIYF
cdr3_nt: TGTGCCAGCAGGGTTAACACGGCGGGAAACACCATATATTTT

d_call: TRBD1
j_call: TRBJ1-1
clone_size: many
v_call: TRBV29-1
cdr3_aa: CSVEKDRGTEAFF
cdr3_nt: TGCAGCGTTGAAAAGGACAGGGGAACTGAAGCTTTCTTT

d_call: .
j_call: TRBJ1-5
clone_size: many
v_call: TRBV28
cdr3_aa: CASRVGSQPQHF
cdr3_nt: TGTGCCAGCAGAGTGGGGTCTCAGCCCCAGCATTTT

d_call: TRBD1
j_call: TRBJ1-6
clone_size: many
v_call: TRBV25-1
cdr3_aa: CASMAGGDNSPLHF
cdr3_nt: TGTGCCAGCATGGCAGGGGGCGATAATTCACCCCTCCACTTT

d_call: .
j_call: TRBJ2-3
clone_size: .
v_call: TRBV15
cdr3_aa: CATSIQGTDTQYF
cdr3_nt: TGTGCCACCAGCATCCAGGGCACAGATACGCAGTATTTT

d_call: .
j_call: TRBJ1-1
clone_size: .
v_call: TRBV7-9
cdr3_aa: CASSMGERAEAFF
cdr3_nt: TGTGCCAGTAGTATGGGGGAGAGGGCTGAAGCTTTCTTT

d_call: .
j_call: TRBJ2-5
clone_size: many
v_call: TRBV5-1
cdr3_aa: CASSPDRDPPRETQYF
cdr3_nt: TGCGCCAGCAGCCCAGACCGGGATCCTCCTCGAGAGACCCAGTACTTC

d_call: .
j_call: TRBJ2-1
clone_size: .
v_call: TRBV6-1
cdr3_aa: CASSKATPEPFNEQFF
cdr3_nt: TGTGCCAGCAGTAAGGCAACCCCCGAGCCCTTCAATGAGCAGTTCTTC

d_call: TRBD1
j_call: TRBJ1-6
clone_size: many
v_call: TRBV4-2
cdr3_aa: CASSQPPGQGYSPLHF
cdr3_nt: TGTGCCAGCAGCCAACCCCCGGGACAGGGCTATTCACCCCTCCACTTT

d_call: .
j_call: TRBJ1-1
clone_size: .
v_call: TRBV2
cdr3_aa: CACRAGRNTEAFF
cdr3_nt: TGTGCCTGCAGGGCAGGCAGGAACACTGAAGCTTTCTTT

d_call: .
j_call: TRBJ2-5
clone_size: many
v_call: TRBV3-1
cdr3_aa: CASSGTRGVGETQYF
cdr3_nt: TGTGCCAGCAGCGGTACCAGGGGGGTAGGAGAGACCCAGTACTTC

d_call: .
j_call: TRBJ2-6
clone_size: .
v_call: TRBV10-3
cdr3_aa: CASSPRATTVGANVLTF
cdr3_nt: TGTGCCAGCAGTCCCCGGGCTACTACCGTGGGGGCCAACGTCCTGACTTTC

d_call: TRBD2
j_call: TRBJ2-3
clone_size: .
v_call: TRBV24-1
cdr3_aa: CATSDLTSGRADTQYF
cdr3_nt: TGTGCCACCAGCGATTTGACTAGCGGGAGGGCAGATACGCAGTATTTT

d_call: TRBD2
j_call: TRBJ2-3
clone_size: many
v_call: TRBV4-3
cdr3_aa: CASSQDLFGGGRTDTQYF
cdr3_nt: TGCGCCAGCAGCCAAGATCTGTTCGGCGGGGGGCGCACAGATACGCAGTATTTT

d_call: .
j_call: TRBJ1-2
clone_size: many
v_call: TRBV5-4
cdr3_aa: CASSLVGRENYGYTF
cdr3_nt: TGTGCCAGCAGCTTGGTAGGGCGGGAAAACTATGGCTACACCTTC

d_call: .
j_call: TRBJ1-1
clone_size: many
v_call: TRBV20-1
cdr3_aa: CSARGGEQGEAFF
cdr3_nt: TGCAGTGCTAGAGGCGGGGAACAGGGTGAAGCTTTCTTT

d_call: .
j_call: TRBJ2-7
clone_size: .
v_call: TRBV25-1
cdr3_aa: CASSVLRDKPYEQYF
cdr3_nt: TGTGCCAGCAGTGTCCTCCGGGACAAGCCCTACGAGCAGTACTTC

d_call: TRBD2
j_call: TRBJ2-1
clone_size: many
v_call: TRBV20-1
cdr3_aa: CSAEPSSGSGYNEQFF
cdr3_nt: TGCAGTGCCGAACCCTCTAGCGGGAGCGGCTACAATGAGCAGTTCTTC

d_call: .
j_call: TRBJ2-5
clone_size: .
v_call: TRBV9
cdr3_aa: CASSVGHGGKQETQYF
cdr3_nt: TGTGCCAGCAGCGTAGGTCATGGGGGTAAACAAGAGACCCAGTACTTC

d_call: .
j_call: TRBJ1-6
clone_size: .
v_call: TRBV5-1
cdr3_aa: CSGSLAQPNSPLHF
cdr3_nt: TGCTCCGGCAGCTTGGCACAGCCGAATTCACCCCTCCACTTT

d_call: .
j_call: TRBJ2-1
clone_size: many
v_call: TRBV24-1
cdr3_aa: CATSADGYNEQFF
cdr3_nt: TGTGCCACCAGTGCGGACGGATACAATGAGCAGTTCTTC

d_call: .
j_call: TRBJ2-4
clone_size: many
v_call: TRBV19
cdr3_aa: CASRGGKNIQYF
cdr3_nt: TGTGCCAGTAGGGGGGGCAAAAACATTCAGTACTTC

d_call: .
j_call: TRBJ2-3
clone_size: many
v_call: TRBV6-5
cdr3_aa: CASSYNIGDTQYF
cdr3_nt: TGTGCCAGCAGTTACAATATCGGGGATACGCAGTATTTT

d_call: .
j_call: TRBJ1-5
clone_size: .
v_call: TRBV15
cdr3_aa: CATAGGHFNQPQHF
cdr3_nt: TGTGCCACGGCTGGAGGACATTTCAATCAACCCCAGCATTTT

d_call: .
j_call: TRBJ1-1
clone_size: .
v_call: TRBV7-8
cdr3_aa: CASSLALAEAFF
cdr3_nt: TGTGCCAGCAGCTTAGCGCTCGCTGAAGCTTTCTTT

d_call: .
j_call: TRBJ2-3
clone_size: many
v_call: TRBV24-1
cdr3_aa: CATSENLSGTQYF
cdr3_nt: TGTGCCACCAGTGAAAACCTTAGCGGTACGCAGTATTTT

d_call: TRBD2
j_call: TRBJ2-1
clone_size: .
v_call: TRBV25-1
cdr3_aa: CASSPWGGGDLEQFF
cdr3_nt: TGTGCCAGCAGTCCCTGGGGCGGGGGAGATCTTGAGCAGTTCTTC